Shown below are 18 T cell receptor beta chains from a single sample sequenced in a study of blood T cell repertoires in COVID-19. Some clones are missing from TCRdb's copy, which holds only in-frame ones; the method was immunoSEQ multiplex PCR. The sample consists of some 260,000 clones, around 90% of them appearing once. The sequencing sample was made of PBMCs or T cells enriched from blood (not recorded which). The origin of the receptors is a woman between 25 and 40 years old with acute COVID-19.

The chain couples TRBV27 to TRBJ1-4; D is uncertain. Germline values: CDR1 MNHEY, CDR2 SMNVEV (reference sequence). This CDR3 region has 14 residues. With 5 bases removed from V and 3 bases from J, the gap between germline ends came to 10 bases. This CDR3 reads CASSPSRANEKLFF. The CDR3 bases are TGTGCCAGCAGTCCATCGCGGGCTAATGAAAAACTGTTTTTT.

This chain links TRBV28 with TRBJ1-1; D might be TRBD1 (5 bases). Germline V CDR1 and CDR2: MDHEN, SYDVKM. V gave up 7 bases and J gave up 4 bases, with 7 bases separating them. This CDR3 spans 11 amino acids. Here the CDR3 DNA reads TGTGCCAGCACCCAGGGCACTGAAGCTTTCTTT. This sequence encodes CASTQGTEAFF.

CDR3 bases: TGCGCCAGCAGCCAACGCCGGATAGGGGGCGGCGAGCAGTACTTC. This codes for CASSQRRIGGGEQYF. V gene TRBV4-1 combines with J gene TRBJ2-7, with TRBD1 matching 7 bases. From germline, CDR1 is MGHRA and CDR2 YSYEKL. The CDR3 loop spans 15 amino acids. Unmatched junction bases numbered 10, after V lost 2 bases and J lost 6 bases.

The V call is TRBV5-6, the J call TRBJ1-2; TRBD1 matches at 8 bases. Germline trimming cut 4 bases from V and 8 bases from J; bases unmatched to any gene: 25. CDR3 length: 19 amino acids. Germline V lookup: CDR1 SGHDT, CDR2 YYEEEE. The chain's CDR3 is CASSPNPTGVTDRGTGYTF. The CDR3 DNA sequence: TGTGCCAGCAGCCCGAATCCGACAGGGGTGACGGATCGTGGGACCGGCTACACCTTC.

The V call is TRBV9, the J call TRBJ2-3; 8 bases are a match to TRBD1. In germline, CDR1 is SGDLS, CDR2 YYNGEE. Trimming removed 4 bases from V and 0 bases from J; junction bases left unmatched: 10. This CDR3 is 17 amino acids long. The chain's CDR3 is CASSFRPGQVSTDTQYF. Here the CDR3 DNA reads TGTGCCAGCAGCTTTCGGCCGGGACAGGTTAGCACAGATACGCAGTATTTT.

The chain joins TRBV6-1 to TRBJ1-5; D is possibly TRBD1 (6 bases). This CDR3 is built from 15 residues. Germline V gives CDR1 MNHNS, CDR2 SASEGT. Between the trimmed V and J ends, which lost 2 bases and 0 bases, there was a span of 8 bases. The CDR3 nucleotides read TGTGCCAGCAGTGAACAGGGGACTAGCAATCAGCCCCAGCATTTT. This translates into CASSEQGTSNQPQHF.

This sequence joins TRBV18 and TRBJ1-5; maybe TRBD1 (6 bases). V lost 3 bases and J 0 bases, leaving 9 bases between the germline ends. This CDR3 region has 15 residues. Looked up from germline, CDR1 is KGHSH and CDR2 is LQKENI. CDR3 region: CASSPPGHSNQPQHF. The CDR3 DNA reads as TGTGCCAGCTCACCCCCGGGACATAGCAATCAGCCCCAGCATTTT.

This chain uses TRBV2 with TRBJ2-3; 9 bases map to TRBD2. CDR3 length: 15 amino acids. The trim removed 6 bases at V and 2 bases at J, leaving 6 bases unmatched. The germline V gene has CDR1 SNHLY and CDR2 FYNNEI. The CDR3 region is CASSKASGTTDTQYF. The CDR3 bases are TGTGCCAGCAGCAAGGCTAGCGGGACCACAGATACGCAGTATTTT.

The chain is built from TRBV18 and TRBJ1-1, with 7 bases matching TRBD1. J gave up 4 bases and V 3 bases, and 5 bases lay outside the gene matches. CDR3 size: 14 residues. The germline V gene encodes CDR1 KGHSH and CDR2 LQKENI. The CDR3 loop is CASSPVSGGTEAFF. CDR3 coding DNA: TGTGCCAGCTCACCCGTATCAGGGGGCACTGAAGCTTTCTTT.

This rearrangement joins TRBV2 to TRBJ1-6; 8 nucleotides align to TRBD1. Germline V lookup: CDR1 SNHLY, CDR2 FYNNEI. The V and J ends lost 4 bases and 9 bases, in that order; junction bases with no gene match: 8. This CDR3 comprises 15 residues. CDR3 nucleotides: TGTGCCAGCAGTGCATTGGGACAGGCCCCTTCACCCCTCCACTTT. This translates into CASSALGQAPSPLHF.

The genes are TRBV5-5 and TRBJ1-5, with D hard to call. Trimming shortened V by 1 base and J by 0 bases, and 11 bases separated the two germline ends. Germline CDR1 SGHKS, CDR2 YYEKEE (reference sequence). This CDR3 has 16 amino acids. The CDR3 sequence is CASSLLGGDSNQPQHF. CDR3 in DNA: TGTGCCAGCAGCTTGTTAGGCGGAGATAGCAATCAGCCCCAGCATTTT.

This clone was counted a single time. CDR3 amino acids: CASSLEKNGFGYTF. CDR3 nucleotide sequence: TGTGCCAGCAGCTTGGAGAAAAACGGGTTCGGCTACACCTTC. V gene TRBV5-4 combines with J gene TRBJ1-2; D is ambiguous. V was cut by 0 bases and J by 8 bases, with 14 bases left in between. CDR3 length equals 14 residues. Germline CDR1 is SGHNT and CDR2 is YYREEE (reference sequence).

The chain employs TRBV6-4 and TRBJ1-1, with TRBD1 matching over 7 bases. Germline CDR1 reads MRHNA; CDR2 reads SNTAGT. V was pared by 6 bases and J by 6 bases, with 10 bases of the junction left unmatched. The CDR3 consists of 14 residues. CDR3 in DNA: TGTGCCAGCAGGCATCAAACAGGGGTGTCTGAAGCTTTCTTT. Translated, it gives CASRHQTGVSEAFF.

The V gene is TRBV5-6, the J gene TRBJ2-5; D is possibly TRBD1 (6 bases). V gave up 3 bases and J gave up 5 bases, with 20 bases separating them. The CDR3 runs to 16 residues. Germline loops: CDR1 SGHDT, CDR2 YYEEEE. The CDR3 bases are TGTGCCAGCAGCTGGCCCGCGGCAGGGGTTGGGGAGACCCAGTACTTC. Translation gives CASSWPAAGVGETQYF.

In regard to this clone: The sample contains more than one DNA sequence encoding this CDR3. The V call is TRBV28, the J call TRBJ1-4; unclear D gene. This CDR3 has 14 residues. CDR1 is MDHEN and CDR2 is SYDVKM in the germline V gene. Trimming cost V 4 bases and J 4 bases, with 10 bases left between them. For the CDR3, the DNA is TGTGCCAGCAGTTCTCCCGGGAGTAATGAAAAACTGTTTTTT. Encoded protein: CASSSPGSNEKLFF.

This chain joins TRBV6-5 and TRBJ2-7; D might be TRBD2 (6 bases). Germline V CDR1 and CDR2: MNHEY, SVGAGI. The V end was cut by 7 bases, the J end by 0 bases, with 10 bases between. The CDR3 runs 13 residues. CDR3 protein: CASTGGSSYEQYF. The CDR3 DNA sequence: TGTGCCAGCACTGGGGGGAGCTCCTACGAGCAGTACTTC.

The chain employs TRBV28 and TRBJ1-4; the D gene is possibly TRBD1 (5 bases). In germline, CDR1 is MDHEN, CDR2 SYDVKM. This CDR3 comprises 15 residues. Trimming left V 4 bases short and J 8 bases short, with 17 bases between. The CDR3 spells CASSSSTGPKEKLFF. The CDR3 coding sequence is TGTGCCAGCAGTTCCTCAACAGGCCCAAAGGAAAAACTGTTTTTT.

This clone was detected only once. This chain connects TRBV28 to TRBJ2-5, with D perhaps matching TRBD1 (6 bases). Trimming stripped 7 bases from V and 2 bases from J, with 14 bases between. The CDR3 is made up of 14 amino acids. Germline V lookup: CDR1 MDHEN, CDR2 SYDVKM. In nucleotides, the CDR3 is TGTGCCAGCAAGCACCGGGACAATCAAGAGACCCAGTACTTC. This translates into CASKHRDNQETQYF.